The T cell receptor beta chain under discussion was sequenced for a study of tumor and adjacent non-tumor tissue in lung cancer. Study overall: Histology: under 15 adenocarcinoma, a couple of squamous cell carcinoma, 1 small cell lung cancer.

Broader study findings: Tumor tissue had significantly higher TCR diversity than normal lung.

As to this clonotype: Its antigen is not known.

V was clipped by 2 bases and J by 9 bases, with 17 bases between them. The CDR3 contains 15 residues. Germline CDR1 and CDR2: LGHNA and YNFKEQ. RNA was extracted from bulk tissue without any cell sorting. Three rounds of nested PCR, following a modified ARM-PCR protocol, produced the TCRbeta library. TCRdb independently ran MiXCR on the multiplex PCR reads; one entry per CDR3 protein. The sample contains 60,000 to 85,000 distinct CDR3 sequences, approximately 79% of which appear only once. Sample: lung tumor tissue. The clonotype originates from a woman aged 50 to 65 with non-small cell lung cancer. The genes are TRBV4-2 and TRBJ2-1; no definite D call. The CDR3 DNA reads as TGTGCCAGCAGCCAAACCCTAACGGAGTTAGTTGAGCAGTTCTTC. Translating gives CASSQTLTELVEQFF.